What follows is one T cell receptor (beta chain) and its context. Participant age was about 18 to 89 years, and participants resided in fewer than 30 US areas. Participants were placed into cohorts based on the clinical history they reported. This sample was taken from a study of blood T cell repertoires in COVID-19. Methods used by the authors: By means of reference gene primer amplification, nucleated cell counts were estimated. TCRdb's copy holds only in-frame clones and misses some; the assay was immunoSEQ multiplex PCR. D and trimming were read from the DNA, whereas the V and J calls and clone size are those reported in that table. The data hold about 360,000 clones, with nearly 90% observed a single time. The CDR3 runs to 16 residues. The V and J ends lost 5 bases and 3 bases, in that order; junction bases with no gene match: 11. Germline CDR1 reads SGHAT; CDR2 reads FQNNGV.

The chain links TRBV11-2 to TRBJ2-7; TRBD1 matches 9 bases. Source material: PBMCs or T cells enriched from blood (not recorded which). The source is a woman between 40 and 55 years old with acute COVID-19. The CDR3 nucleotides read TGTGCCAGCAGCAGGCTCTCCGGGACAGGGATCTACGAGCAGTACTTC. This translates into CASSRLSGTGIYEQYF.